This T cell receptor beta chain derives from a study of T cell repertoires in cytomegalovirus infection. At the level of the study: Signatures in public TCR beta sequences pointed to both CMV infection and matching HLA type.

Trimming removed 8 bases from V and 0 bases from J, with 10 bases in between. The CDR3 is 12 amino acids. Germline assignment: CDR1 SQVTM and CDR2 ANQGSEA. TCRdb redid the calling of the reads with MiXCR, one entry per CDR3 protein. The sample contains approximately 630,000 distinct CDR3 sequences, more than 20% of which appear only once. Details on this clonotype: Its antigen is unknown.

Overall study results and limits: CMV-specific TCR beta clonotypes restricted by HLA-C were the ones dominating the ex vivo response. Cumulated frequencies of public TCR beta families served to identify carriers of CMV plus the relevant HLA.

This chain connects TRBV29-1 to TRBJ1-1, with unresolved D. This sequence originates from a human donor in good health (CMV status not recorded). Some clones in this sample may be carry-over from other donors' samples. The material sequenced was CD8+ T cells from PBMCs. The CDR3 region is CSSIAVNTEAFF. The CDR3 DNA reads as TGCAGCTCGATAGCCGTGAACACTGAAGCTTTCTTT. The full variable domain, rest sourced from reference TRBV29-1 and TRBJ1-1, is SAVISQKPSRDICQRGTSLTIQCQVDSQVTMMFWYRQQPGQSLTLIATANQGSEATYESGFVIDKFPISRPNLTFSTLTVSNMSPEDSSIYLCSSIAVNTEAFFGQGTRLTVV.